These T cell receptor beta chains were read from a single sample in a study of blood T cell repertoires in COVID-19. The assay was immunoSEQ multiplex PCR, and TCRdb's table has in-frame clones only and misses some. The table records tens of thousands of clones, 75% to 85% of them present only once. The specimen was peripheral blood. The receptors shown here come from a woman aged 80 or over with active or convalescent COVID-19. CDR3s leave out the opening cysteine and the closing phenylalanine or tryptophan. Each record gives: J gene, V gene, CDR3 length, CDR3 protein.

j_call: TRBJ2-3; v_call: TRBV19; cdr3_length: 15; cdr3_aa: ASSTVGLGQRTDTQY
j_call: TRBJ1-4; v_call: TRBV28; cdr3_length: 13; cdr3_aa: ASSSPGRGDEKLF
j_call: TRBJ2-3; v_call: TRBV6-2/TRBV6-3; cdr3_length: 16; cdr3_aa: ASSLTSGGAEVTDTQY
j_call: TRBJ1-2; v_call: TRBV28; cdr3_length: 13; cdr3_aa: ASSTKKGASYGYT
j_call: TRBJ1-1; v_call: TRBV10-1; cdr3_length: 12; cdr3_aa: ASSDGGLNTEAF
j_call: TRBJ2-4; v_call: TRBV18; cdr3_length: 14; cdr3_aa: ASSPERGFVKNIQY
j_call: TRBJ2-3; v_call: TRBV6-2/TRBV6-3; cdr3_length: 15; cdr3_aa: ASSLLGGRWGQDTQY
j_call: TRBJ1-4; v_call: TRBV4-2; cdr3_length: 13; cdr3_aa: ASSQVGPSGRELF
j_call: TRBJ1-2; v_call: TRBV5-1; cdr3_length: 12; cdr3_aa: ASSLGGVDYGYT
j_call: TRBJ1-2; v_call: TRBV15; cdr3_length: 10; cdr3_aa: ATSTRGYGYT
j_call: TRBJ1-3; v_call: TRBV12-5; cdr3_length: 18; cdr3_aa: ASGLAAWQGAFFWLNTIY
j_call: TRBJ1-6; v_call: TRBV12-3/TRBV12-4; cdr3_length: 10; cdr3_aa: ASSTDFSPLH
j_call: TRBJ2-1; v_call: TRBV4-3; cdr3_length: 13; cdr3_aa: ASSQDRGLYNEQF
j_call: TRBJ1-2; v_call: TRBV18; cdr3_length: 12; cdr3_aa: ASSPGQGMGGYT
j_call: TRBJ1-2; v_call: TRBV6-2/TRBV6-3; cdr3_length: 11; cdr3_aa: ASSYPGSGGYT
j_call: TRBJ1-2; v_call: TRBV25-1; cdr3_length: 11; cdr3_aa: ASSRHVNYGYT
j_call: TRBJ1-1; v_call: TRBV28; cdr3_length: 13; cdr3_aa: ASSPPNGQVPEAF
j_call: TRBJ2-1; v_call: TRBV4-1; cdr3_length: 15; cdr3_aa: ASSQEPAGLGYNEQF
j_call: TRBJ2-5; v_call: TRBV6-2/TRBV6-3; cdr3_length: 13; cdr3_aa: ASSYDRQVWGTQY
j_call: TRBJ2-1; v_call: TRBV14; cdr3_length: 11; cdr3_aa: ASSPLSYNEQF